This TCR beta chain emerged from a study of T cell responses to AZD1222 COVID-19 vaccine. The V end was cut by 2 bases, the J end by 2 bases, with 9 bases between. The CDR3 contains 14 residues. The germline V gene encodes CDR1 MDHEN and CDR2 SYDVKM. The protocol was immunoSEQ multiplex PCR, while the TCRdb copy is restricted to in-frame clones and leaves out a portion. The sample comprises about 35,000 clones, approximately 86% of which are singletons, and 6.8% rests with the top ten. This sequence originates from an adult in good health. V and J are TRBV28 and TRBJ1-1; unclear D gene. The sample was peripheral blood, taken on day 0 of AZD1222 vaccination. CDR3 in DNA: TGTGCCAGCAGTTTAGGAGGACTAAACACTGAAGCTTTCTTT. This codes for CASSLGGLNTEAFF.